Listed below are T cell receptor beta chains from one sample, sequenced in a study of T cells after yellow fever vaccination. Each CDR3 protein is one row after TCRdb ran MiXCR on the 5' RACE reads. The sample consists of fewer than 400,000 distinct CDR3 sequences, approximately 11% of them appearing once. Sequencing was performed on CD4+ T cells sorted from PBMCs, taken 45 days after the yellow fever booster vaccination. These receptors all come from a man aged 18 to 30 who received the YFV17D yellow fever vaccine. Both conserved end residues are part of each CDR3. Each record gives: CDR3 protein, CDR3 DNA, V gene, CDR3 length, clone size, D gene, J gene. The D gene is left open where the match is weak. Expanded clones get a size class; other rows say once, few or many, or leave the size out.

cdr3_aa: CASSRGGANTGELFF; cdr3_nt: TGTGCCAGCAGCCGAGGAGGGGCGAACACCGGGGAGCTGTTTTTT; v_call: TRBV7-2; cdr3_length: 15; clone_size: many; d_call: -; j_call: TRBJ2-2
cdr3_aa: CASSSRGFTLHF; cdr3_nt: TGTGCCAGTAGTTCAAGGGGTTTCACCCTCCACTTT; v_call: TRBV19; cdr3_length: 12; clone_size: few; d_call: -; j_call: TRBJ1-6
cdr3_aa: CASSYGTPGSPLHF; cdr3_nt: TGCGCCAGCAGCTACGGGACACCGGGTTCACCCCTCCACTTT; v_call: TRBV4-1; cdr3_length: 14; clone_size: -; d_call: -; j_call: TRBJ1-6
cdr3_aa: CSAGRGSSGANVLTF; cdr3_nt: TGCAGTGCGGGCAGGGGGAGCTCTGGGGCCAACGTCCTGACTTTC; v_call: TRBV20-1; cdr3_length: 15; clone_size: -; d_call: TRBD1; j_call: TRBJ2-6
cdr3_aa: CASSLGTSRDTDTQYF; cdr3_nt: TGTGCCAGCAGCTTAGGCACTAGCCGAGACACAGATACGCAGTATTTT; v_call: TRBV11-2; cdr3_length: 16; clone_size: few; d_call: -; j_call: TRBJ2-3
cdr3_aa: CASSPPWGGPETQYF; cdr3_nt: TGTGCCAGCAGCCCCCCGTGGGGGGGCCCGGAGACCCAGTACTTC; v_call: TRBV3-1; cdr3_length: 15; clone_size: many; d_call: -; j_call: TRBJ2-5
cdr3_aa: CSARSEGAKNIQYF; cdr3_nt: TGCAGTGCTAGATCAGAGGGAGCCAAAAACATTCAGTACTTC; v_call: TRBV20-1; cdr3_length: 14; clone_size: few; d_call: -; j_call: TRBJ2-4
cdr3_aa: CASNAAGGTDTQYF; cdr3_nt: TGTGCCAGCAACGCAGCGGGGGGCACAGATACGCAGTATTTT; v_call: TRBV28; cdr3_length: 14; clone_size: -; d_call: TRBD2; j_call: TRBJ2-3
cdr3_aa: CASSQNSGGAETQYF; cdr3_nt: TGTGCCAGCAGCCAAAATAGCGGGGGGGCCGAGACCCAGTACTTC; v_call: TRBV3-1; cdr3_length: 15; clone_size: few; d_call: TRBD2; j_call: TRBJ2-5
cdr3_aa: CASSSSYEVQETQYF; cdr3_nt: TGTGCCAGCAGCTCGAGCTACGAGGTCCAAGAGACCCAGTACTTC; v_call: TRBV7-7; cdr3_length: 15; clone_size: -; d_call: -; j_call: TRBJ2-5
cdr3_aa: CASSFSPGGAEAFF; cdr3_nt: TGTGCCAGCAGCTTTTCTCCCGGTGGGGCTGAAGCTTTCTTT; v_call: TRBV5-6; cdr3_length: 14; clone_size: few; d_call: -; j_call: TRBJ1-1
cdr3_aa: CATRAGVYNEQFF; cdr3_nt: TGTGCCACCCGAGCGGGGGTGTACAATGAGCAGTTCTTC; v_call: TRBV19; cdr3_length: 13; clone_size: -; d_call: TRBD2; j_call: TRBJ2-1
cdr3_aa: CASSLETGNNEKLFF; cdr3_nt: TGTGCCAGCAGCCTGGAGACAGGGAATAATGAAAAACTGTTTTTT; v_call: TRBV16; cdr3_length: 15; clone_size: -; d_call: TRBD1; j_call: TRBJ1-4
cdr3_aa: CASSYNWDGGNEKLFF; cdr3_nt: TGCGCCAGCAGCTATAATTGGGACGGCGGTAATGAAAAACTGTTTTTT; v_call: TRBV5-1; cdr3_length: 16; clone_size: -; d_call: -; j_call: TRBJ1-4
cdr3_aa: CASSLSAGTTDTQYF; cdr3_nt: TGTGCCAGCAGCCTTAGTGCGGGAACCACAGATACGCAGTATTTT; v_call: TRBV5-4; cdr3_length: 15; clone_size: few; d_call: -; j_call: TRBJ2-3
cdr3_aa: CASTLRSGEQYF; cdr3_nt: TGTGCCAGCACCTTAAGGTCTGGGGAGCAGTACTTC; v_call: TRBV6-2/TRBV6-3; cdr3_length: 12; clone_size: -; d_call: -; j_call: TRBJ2-7
cdr3_aa: CASSFYNQPQHF; cdr3_nt: TGTGCCAGCAGTTTCTACAATCAGCCCCAGCATTTT; v_call: TRBV27; cdr3_length: 12; clone_size: few; d_call: -; j_call: TRBJ1-5
cdr3_aa: CASSLTYTDTQYF; cdr3_nt: TGTGCCAGCAGTTTGACTTACACAGATACGCAGTATTTT; v_call: TRBV27; cdr3_length: 13; clone_size: -; d_call: -; j_call: TRBJ2-3
cdr3_aa: CASSLQGTAGYEQFF; cdr3_nt: TGTGCCAGCAGCTTGCAAGGGACAGCGGGTTATGAGCAGTTCTTC; v_call: TRBV7-2; cdr3_length: 15; clone_size: many; d_call: -; j_call: TRBJ2-1
cdr3_aa: CSVAPTSGNTIYF; cdr3_nt: TGCAGCGTTGCGCCCACCTCTGGAAACACCATATATTTT; v_call: TRBV29-1; cdr3_length: 13; clone_size: -; d_call: -; j_call: TRBJ1-3
cdr3_aa: CASSERRTTYEQYF; cdr3_nt: TGTGCCAGCAGTGAGCGGCGGACCACCTACGAGCAGTACTTC; v_call: TRBV2; cdr3_length: 14; clone_size: few; d_call: -; j_call: TRBJ2-7
cdr3_aa: CASSFLGDEQFF; cdr3_nt: TGTGCCAGCAGTTTCCTAGGGGATGAGCAGTTCTTC; v_call: TRBV12-3/TRBV12-4; cdr3_length: 12; clone_size: -; d_call: -; j_call: TRBJ2-1
cdr3_aa: CASSFPAGGTYNEQFF; cdr3_nt: TGCGCCAGCAGCTTCCCAGCGGGGGGAACCTACAATGAGCAGTTCTTC; v_call: TRBV5-1; cdr3_length: 16; clone_size: many; d_call: TRBD2; j_call: TRBJ2-1